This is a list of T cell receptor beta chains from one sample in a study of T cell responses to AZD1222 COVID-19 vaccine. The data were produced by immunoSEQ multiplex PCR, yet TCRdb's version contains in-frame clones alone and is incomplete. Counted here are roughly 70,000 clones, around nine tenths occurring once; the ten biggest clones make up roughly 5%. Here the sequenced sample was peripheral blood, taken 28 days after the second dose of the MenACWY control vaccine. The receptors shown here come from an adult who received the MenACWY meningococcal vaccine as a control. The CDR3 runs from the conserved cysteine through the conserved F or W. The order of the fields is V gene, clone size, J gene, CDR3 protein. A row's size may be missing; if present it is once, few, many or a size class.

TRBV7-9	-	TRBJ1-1	CASRGENTEAFF
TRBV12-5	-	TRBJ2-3	CASGTGQPTDTQYF
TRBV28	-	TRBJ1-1	CASSSPIPNTEAFF
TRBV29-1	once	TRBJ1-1	CSATARGVGAGTNPENTEAFF
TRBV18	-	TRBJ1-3	CASSPQSGGSSGNTIYF
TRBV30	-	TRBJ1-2	CAWRRGSYGYTF
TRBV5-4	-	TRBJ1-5	CASSLEGQGGYRVMDQPQHF
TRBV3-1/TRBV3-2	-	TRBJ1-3	CASSQDVNSGNTIYF
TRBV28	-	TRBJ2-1	CASSSPAGGYNEQFF
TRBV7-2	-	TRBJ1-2	CASSAGQFNYGYTF
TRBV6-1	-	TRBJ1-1	CASSEMIQTNTEAFF